This TCR beta chain was sequenced in a study of control samples from healthy donors and cancer patients. This CDR3 comprises 18 residues. The germline gives CDR1 SGHRS, CDR2 YFSETQ. The ends lost 4 bases at V and 3 bases at J; junction bases unmatched: 15. The data were produced by immunoSEQ multiplex PCR, yet TCRdb's version contains in-frame clones alone and is incomplete. The repertoire holds 100,000 to 150,000 clones, more than 70% seen once, with about 3.2% in the top ten. The clonotype originates from a man aged 45-60 years in good health. This chain joins TRBV5-1 and TRBJ2-3, with 9 bases lining up with TRBD2. Sequencing input: blood. This chain's CDR3 is CASSPAAGGPIRTDTQYF. CDR3 nucleotides: TGCGCCAGCAGCCCCGCCGCGGGGGGGCCAATTAGAACAGATACGCAGTATTTT. Variable domain in full (rest from reference TRBV5-1 and TRBJ2-3): KAGVTQTPRYLIKTRGQQVTLSCSPISGHRSVSWYQQTPGQGLQFLFEYFSETQRNKGNFPGRFSGRQFSNSRSEMNVSTLELGDSALYLCASSPAAGGPIRTDTQYFGPGTRLTVL.